This T cell receptor beta chain was obtained from a study of immune cell composition in non-small cell lung cancer (dated by TCRdb to the late 2010s). Concerning the study at large: Histologic subtype was assigned using H&E plus p63, CK5, Napsin A and TTF-1 immunohistochemistry, mainly lung adenocarcinoma or squamous cell carcinoma. TCR-beta sequencing from Adaptive Biotechnologies was done on over 31 paired sets of NSCLC tumour and non-adjacent lung specimens and on roughly 24 tumour-only specimens. In supplementary cohort #1, which comprised some eleven lung adenocarcinoma cases, paired tumour/lung TCR-beta sequencing was performed and TIL populations were generated so that tumour reactivity could be assessed. Several tumour specimens with TCR-beta data were rare histological subtypes and were excluded from the subtype comparisons. The investigation overall reported the following: Tumour-associated clones >0.5% were found in nearly half of NSCLC cases, namely in roughly 30% of adenocarcinomas versus 70% to 80% of squamous carcinomas. No significant correlation was found between tumour TCR-beta clonality and smoking pack-years. Across around 10 adenocarcinoma cases, the maximal tumour-associated clone frequency showed a strong correlation with TIL tumour reactivity, but overall clonality showed no such correlation. Top 10 clone scores and productive clonality were significantly higher in lung squamous cell carcinoma than in lung adenocarcinoma tumours. The reactivity cohort contained only 9 to 10 cases, and the tumour-reactive clones were not shown to have sequences in common with the dominant in vivo tumour-associated clones.

With regard to this clone: It lacks a known antigen. There are no base qualities to consult, and no much larger clone falls within one base.

Genomic DNA was isolated with the QIAamp DNA kit from frozen aliquots of single-cell suspensions that had not been sorted. Surgically resected non-small cell lung cancer tissue was used for the tumour samples. Tissues arrived within 2 hours of resection and were immediately processed into single-cell suspensions. Tissue was mechanically dissociated and enzymatically digested with DNase I, collagenase I and hyaluronidase for approximately 32 minutes at 37 °C, then filtered and RBC-lysed. Germline trimming: 8 bases from V, 8 bases from J; junction bases outside gene matches: 5. Its CDR3 holds 11 amino acids, cysteine through phenylalanine. The DNA shown is the 33-base CDR3, in frame from base 1. The germline V gene gives CDR1 as SNHLY and CDR2 as FYNNEI. A two-step multiplex PCR was used to amplify TCR-beta CDR3 regions from genomic DNA, and Illumina-compatible adaptors were added in the second step. As a commercial immunoSEQ service, TCR-beta immunosequencing was carried out on an Illumina platform. Per the authors' processing: Repertoires were summarised by productive clonality and by Top 10 Clones, defined as the percentage of T-cell templates derived from the ten most frequent sequences. Values of productive clonality ranged from 0 to 1, with a monoclonal population indicated by a value of 1. Tumour-associated clones, identified using log10 scatter plots, were defined as sequences that made up at least 0.1% of tumour T-cell templates and were not found in the matched non-adjacent lung. Student's t-tests were used for two-group comparisons, ANOVA for comparisons across stages, and linear regression for relationships, with analyses done in GraphPad Prism7 and R. Held by TCRdb, this immuneACCESS table contains in-frame sequences only and omits some clones. Under half of the omission traces to an unresolved V gene where checked; the cause of the rest is unknown. V, J and clone size reflect that table, while D and trimming were determined from the DNA. For this sample the table gives about 1,800 clones, of which around three quarters were detected only once. The ten most abundant clones make up 7.5% to 10% of the sample.

The V and J genes are TRBV2 and TRBJ1-2, with 7 bases aligning to TRBD1. Sequenced material: lung tumor tissue. The receptor comes from a human donor with non-small cell lung cancer. The CDR3: CASSGGGGYTF. The nucleotides read TGTGCCAGCTCAGGGGGAGGAGGCTACACCTTC. When the CDR3 is completed using the reference TRBV2 and TRBJ1-2 genes on either side, the full variable domain is EPEVTQTPSHQVTQMGQEVILRCVPISNHLYFYWYRQILGQKVEFLVSFYNNEISEKSEIFDDQFSVERPDGSNFTLKIRSTKLEDSAMYFCASSGGGGYTFGSGTRLTVV.